This T cell receptor beta chain was sequenced in a study of blood T cell repertoires in COVID-19. Study context: Samples taken during acute and convalescent COVID-19 were collected in the United States, Italy and Spain.

This clone showed up just once. This CDR3 comprises 13 residues. Original handling: By means of reference gene primer amplification, nucleated cell counts were estimated. The protocol was immunoSEQ multiplex PCR, while the TCRdb copy is restricted to in-frame clones and leaves out a portion. The V and J calls and clone size come from that table; D and trimming were worked out from the DNA. The sample carries about 39,000 clones, roughly 94% recorded once. Sequencing used peripheral blood. The sequence was obtained from a human donor with active COVID-19. The donor label of this sample is uncertain. V gene TRBV21-1 combines with J gene TRBJ2-2; the listed D gene, TRBD2, was not tested against the DNA. TRBV21-1 is termed a pseudogene. CDR3 in amino acids: CASSIGDTGELFF. The CDR3 nucleotides read TGTGCCAGCAGCATCGGGGACACCGGGGAGCTGTTTTTT.